A selection of T cell receptor beta chains follows, all from one sample in a study of T cell changes during pregnancy in multiple sclerosis. The protocol was immunoSEQ multiplex PCR, while the TCRdb copy is restricted to in-frame clones and leaves out a portion. Here the sample spans tens of thousands of clones, roughly 89% being singletons. The input for sequencing was CD4+ T cells from peripheral blood mononuclear cells, taken in the first trimester of pregnancy. These receptors all stem from a female donor with multiple sclerosis, enrolled in a pregnancy study. Both conserved end residues are part of each CDR3. A D gene is named only where the DNA matches it firmly. Clone size appears in some rows only: once, few, many, or a class for an expanded clone.

TRBD2,TRBV6-6,TRBJ2-7,-,TGTGCCAGCAGTTACTCGACCGGAGCGGGGCAGGGCGAGCAGTACTTC,CASSYSTGAGQGEQYF
-,TRBV5-1,TRBJ2-1,-,TGCGCCAGCAGCTTAGAAGAGAGTGAGCAGTTCTTC,CASSLEESEQFF
-,TRBV21-1,TRBJ1-1,-,TGTGCCGGGCCTGCGGAGGCCCCGAACACTGAAGCTTTCTTT,CAGPAEAPNTEAFF
TRBD2,TRBV6-7,TRBJ2-7,few,TGTGCCAGCAGTTCCACTTTGTGGGGACTAGCGATTTACGAGCAGTACTTC,CASSSTLWGLAIYEQYF
-,TRBV15,TRBJ1-2,-,TGTGCCACCAGCAGAGGAGTAGAGGGAAGCTATGGCTACACCTTC,CATSRGVEGSYGYTF
TRBD1,TRBV28,TRBJ1-2,-,TGTGCCAGCAGGGGGACAGCGCTTAACTATGGCTACACCTTC,CASRGTALNYGYTF
-,TRBV18,TRBJ1-2,-,TGTGCCAGCTCACCACGGGGGGAAATCGGCTACACCTTC,CASSPRGEIGYTF
TRBD2,TRBV6-4,TRBJ2-3,-,TGTGCCAGCAGTGATGCGGGAGGGCGAGATACGCAGTATTTT,CASSDAGGRDTQYF
TRBD1,TRBV18,TRBJ2-2,once,TGTGCCAGCTCACCTGTAGGACAGGGTGGCACCGGGGAGCTGTTTTTT,CASSPVGQGGTGELFF
-,TRBV27,TRBJ1-3,once,TGTGCCAGCAGTTCGGACAGATCGGGAAACACCATATATTTT,CASSSDRSGNTIYF
TRBD1,TRBV28,TRBJ1-1,-,TGTGCCAGCAGTTCGGGGACAGGGGCACATGAAGCTTTCTTT,CASSSGTGAHEAFF
-,TRBV18,TRBJ1-1,-,TGTGCCAGCTCGGTCAGGGATGAGGCTGAAGCTTTCTTT,CASSVRDEAEAFF
TRBD2,TRBV5-4,TRBJ2-2,-,TGTGCCAGCAGCTTGGGACTAGCGGGAGCCCCCGGGGAGCTGTTTTTT,CASSLGLAGAPGELFF
TRBD1,TRBV7-2,TRBJ1-5,once,TGTGCCAGCAGCCGACAGGACAGGGGCAATCAGCCCCAGCATTTT,CASSRQDRGNQPQHF
TRBD1,TRBV19,TRBJ1-2,-,TGTGCCAGTAGGGGACAGGAGCTGAACTATGGCTACACCTTC,CASRGQELNYGYTF
TRBD2,TRBV27,TRBJ2-3,-,TGTGCCAGCAGTTTAGGTGTTAGGGCGGGAGGGCCGTCAGATACGCAGTATTTT,CASSLGVRAGGPSDTQYF
-,TRBV5-1,TRBJ2-2,-,TGCGCCAGCAGCGAAAACAGGGCGGGCGGGGAGCTGTTTTTT,CASSENRAGGELFF
TRBD1,TRBV6-6,TRBJ1-5,-,TGTGCCAGCAGTAAGGACAGGGGTAGCAATCAGCCCCAGCATTTT,CASSKDRGSNQPQHF
TRBD1,TRBV6-5,TRBJ2-7,-,TGTGCCAGCAGGACGGGCAGCCAGGGGGCCTACGAGCAGTACTTC,CASRTGSQGAYEQYF
TRBD2,TRBV10-3,TRBJ2-1,-,TGTGCCATCAGTGTCGCGGGGACTAGCGGGAGTCGGGAGCAGTTCTTC,CAISVAGTSGSREQFF
TRBD1,TRBV6-1,TRBJ2-7,-,TGTGCCAGCAGTGAGGGGACAGGGGGCTACGAGCAGTACTTC,CASSEGTGGYEQYF
TRBD1,TRBV6-5,TRBJ2-3,-,TGTGCCAGCAGGGCAGGGGGTCGCACAGATACGCAGTATTTT,CASRAGGRTDTQYF
TRBD2,TRBV15,TRBJ2-3,-,TGTGCCACCAGCAGAGCCTTCGGGACTAGCGGAACTCTAACAGATACGCAGTATTTT,CATSRAFGTSGTLTDTQYF
-,TRBV15,TRBJ2-7,-,TGTGCCACCAGCCCCGGCTCCTACGAGCAGTACTTC,CATSPGSYEQYF
TRBD1,TRBV27,TRBJ1-2,-,TGTGCCAGCAGTAACCGGGACAGGGGGATTTCTAACTATGGCTACACCTTC,CASSNRDRGISNYGYTF
-,TRBV19,TRBJ2-3,once,TGTGCCAGTAGGACCCTAGCGTCAGATACGCAGTATTTT,CASRTLASDTQYF
TRBD2,TRBV7-9,TRBJ2-1,-,TGTGCCAGCAGCCCGACTAGCGGGGATAGTGAGCAGTTCTTC,CASSPTSGDSEQFF
-,TRBV11-2,TRBJ2-5,-,TGTGCCAGCAGCTTAAACGGGATAAGAGAGACCCAGTACTTC,CASSLNGIRETQYF
TRBD1,TRBV2,TRBJ2-6,-,TGTGCCAGCAGTGCGAATACAGGGGGACTTGGGGCCAACGTCCTGACTTTC,CASSANTGGLGANVLTF
TRBD1,TRBV19,TRBJ2-4,-,TGTGCCAGTAGGGGACAGGGGGCCAAAAACATTCAGTACTTC,CASRGQGAKNIQYF
TRBD1,TRBV30,TRBJ2-3,-,TGTGCCTGGAGTCGGCAGGGGGCCTGGGATACGCAGTATTTT,CAWSRQGAWDTQYF
-,TRBV28,TRBJ2-1,medium-sized,TGTGCCAGCAGTTCTATTTTCGATGAGCAGTTCTTC,CASSSIFDEQFF
TRBD2,TRBV5-1,TRBJ2-3,-,TGCGCCAGCAGCCCGGGAGGGGTATTCACAGATACGCAGTATTTT,CASSPGGVFTDTQYF
-,TRBV5-1,TRBJ2-5,-,TGCGCCAGCAGCTTGGGACAGAGGACCCAAGAGACCCAGTACTTC,CASSLGQRTQETQYF
TRBD2,TRBV29-1,TRBJ2-3,-,TGCAGCGTGCGACTAGCGGGAATCACAGATACGCAGTATTTT,CSVRLAGITDTQYF
-,TRBV5-4,TRBJ2-2,-,TGTGCCAGCAGCTTAGAGGCCAACACCGGGGAGCTGTTTTTT,CASSLEANTGELFF
-,TRBV10-3,TRBJ1-5,-,TGTGCCATCTCTCGGGGGGATAATAGCAATCAGCCCCAGCATTTT,CAISRGDNSNQPQHF
TRBD1,TRBV7-2,TRBJ2-7,-,TGTGCCAGCAGCCAACCGGGACAGGGGGCGAGGGAGCAGTACTTC,CASSQPGQGAREQYF
-,TRBV6-5,TRBJ1-3,-,TGTGCCAGCAGTTACTCTTCAGGCTCAGGAAACACCATATATTTT,CASSYSSGSGNTIYF
-,TRBV9,TRBJ1-3,-,TGTGCCAGCAGCTCAGTGGGAAACACCATATATTTT,CASSSVGNTIYF
TRBD1,TRBV7-2,TRBJ2-1,-,TGTGCCAGCAGCCCCCCCGGGACAGGGAAAGGTGAGCAGTTCTTC,CASSPPGTGKGEQFF
-,TRBV5-1,TRBJ2-3,-,TGCGCCAGCAGCTTGGCGCCGGAGGGGGCCGTGTATTTT,CASSLAPEGAVYF
-,TRBV15,TRBJ2-2,-,TGTGCCACCAGCAGAGGGCAGGGCTCGAACACCGGGGAGCTGTTTTTT,CATSRGQGSNTGELFF
-,TRBV5-5,TRBJ1-1,-,TGTGCCAGCAGCTTGGCCACGAGGGGGATCGAACGTAACACTGAAGCTTTCTTT,CASSLATRGIERNTEAFF
TRBD2,TRBV30,TRBJ2-1,once,TGTGCCTGGAGTGGGGGGGGTAGCGGGAGCTGGAATGAGCAGTTCTTC,CAWSGGGSGSWNEQFF
-,TRBV9,TRBJ1-3,once,TGTGCCAGCAGCGCCGGGGGGACTGGAAACACCATATATTTT,CASSAGGTGNTIYF
TRBD1,TRBV2,TRBJ1-2,once,TGTGCCAGCAGTGAACAGGGGGGCTATGGCTACACCTTC,CASSEQGGYGYTF
TRBD2,TRBV18,TRBJ2-7,-,TGTGCCAGCTCACCGACTAGCGGGAGTTTAAACGAGCAGTACTTC,CASSPTSGSLNEQYF
-,TRBV5-1,TRBJ1-2,-,TGCGCCAGCAGCCCGCGGGATACGGAACTCGGCTACACCTTC,CASSPRDTELGYTF